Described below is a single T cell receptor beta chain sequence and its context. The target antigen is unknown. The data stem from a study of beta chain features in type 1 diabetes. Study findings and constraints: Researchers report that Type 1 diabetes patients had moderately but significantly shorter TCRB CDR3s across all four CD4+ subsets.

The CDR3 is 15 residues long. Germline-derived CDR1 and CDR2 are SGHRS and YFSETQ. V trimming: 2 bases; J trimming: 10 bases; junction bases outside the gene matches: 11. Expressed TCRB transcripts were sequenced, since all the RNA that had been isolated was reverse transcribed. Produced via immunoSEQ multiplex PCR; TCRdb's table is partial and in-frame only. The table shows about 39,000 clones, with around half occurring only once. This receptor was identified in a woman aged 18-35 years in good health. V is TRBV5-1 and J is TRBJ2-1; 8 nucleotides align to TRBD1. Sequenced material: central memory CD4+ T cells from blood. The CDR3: CASSLFTGTGGEQFF. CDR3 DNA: TGCGCCAGCAGCTTATTCACCGGGACAGGAGGGGAGCAGTTCTTC. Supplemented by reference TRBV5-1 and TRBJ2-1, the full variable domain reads KAGVTQTPRYLIKTRGQQVTLSCSPISGHRSVSWYQQTPGQGLQFLFEYFSETQRNKGNFPGRFSGRQFSNSRSEMNVSTLELGDSALYLCASSLFTGTGGEQFFGPGTRLTVL.